This T cell receptor beta chain was profiled in a study of T cells in Graves' hyperthyroidism and ophthalmopathy. The table lists this clonotype with many counts. J lost 0 bases, V lost 4 bases, and 7 bases had no gene match. The CDR3 contains 19 residues. CDR1 SGHTA and CDR2 FQGTGA come from the germline V gene. Using RNA transcripts as the source, TCR beta CDR3 regions were amplified. The HTBI set primed first-round TCR CDR3 RT-PCR. One entry per CDR3 protein results from TCRdb running MiXCR on the multiplex PCR reads. Of about 150,000 distinct CDR3 sequences listed, roughly 23% are singletons. Material for sequencing was blood. The origin of this receptor is a woman aged 50 to 65 with Graves' hyperthyroidism that later progressed to Graves' ophthalmopathy. The V call is TRBV7-3, the J call TRBJ2-3, with 16 bases fitting TRBD2. The CDR3 sequence: CASSSKGLAGGPSTDTQYF. The CDR3 DNA reads TGTGCCAGCAGCTCCAAGGGACTAGCGGGAGGGCCGAGCACAGATACGCAGTATTTT.